This TCR beta chain derives from a study of cytomegalovirus exposure and HLA in healthy donors. The overall study: Earlier results showed 117 million unique TCR beta sequences derived from roughly 180 million T cells. Study-wide results and caveats: In a later analysis, several top co-occurrence clusters appeared linked to parvovirus B19, influenza, CMV and Epstein-Barr virus. The study flagged about 150 TCR beta chains as cytomegalovirus-associated. Indistinguishability led to the exclusion of some V segments, TRBV6-2 and TRBV6-3 included.

Vbeta (60) and Jbeta (13) primers were used in the PCR. The table came from immunoSEQ multiplex PCR; TCRdb's copy has only in-frame clones and leaves some out. The table has some 100,000 clones, approximately 81% seen once. V shed 4 bases and J shed 5 bases, with 11 bases lying between them. The CDR3 covers 13 residues. The germline V gene encodes CDR1 SEHNR and CDR2 FQNEAQ (reference sequence). The sample holds one count of this clone. Its matching antigen is unknown. The TCR sequence derives from a female donor in good health and CMV-seropositive. The chain carries TRBV7-9 and TRBJ1-1; D call uncertain. Input material: PBMCs. CDR3 region: CASSSIIPTEAFF. The CDR3 DNA follows: TGTGCCAGCAGCTCTATAATCCCAACTGAAGCTTTCTTT. Complete variable domain (other parts from reference TRBV7-9 and TRBJ1-1): DTGVSQNPRHKITKRGQNVTFRCDPISEHNRLYWYRQTLGQGPEFLTYFQNEAQLEKSRLLSDRFSAERPKGSFSTLEIQRTEQGDSAMYLCASSSIIPTEAFFGQGTRLTVV.